The clone carrying this T cell receptor beta chain has a count of ten or more. Its antigen is undetermined. The record originates from a study of cytomegalovirus exposure and HLA in healthy donors. Regarding the study as a whole: As was reported, the classifier diagnosed cytomegalovirus status with high specificity and sensitivity. There were some V segments, including TRBV6-2 and TRBV6-3, excluded as indistinguishable.

Germline CDR1 SGHTA, CDR2 FQGTGA. The CDR3 length is 14 residues. V lost 4 bases, J lost 6 bases, and 13 bases lay in between. PCR used 60 Vbeta primers and 13 Jbeta primers. Profiling relied on immunoSEQ multiplex PCR, and the TCRdb table lists in-frame clones only, not all of them. The repertoire includes over 150,000 clones, approximately 78% of them detected once, and less than 15% sits in the top ten. This chain joins TRBV7-3 and TRBJ1-5; D perhaps matches TRBD1 (5 bases). The sequence came from a woman aged 45-65 years in good health and CMV-seropositive. The sample was PBMCs. In DNA form, the CDR3 reads TGTGCCAGCAGCTCCGGTAGGGGCGGTCAGCCCCAGCATTTT. It codes for CASSSGRGGQPQHF.